A single T cell receptor beta chain is shown here with its context. Authors' processing steps: It was from reference gene primer amplification that nucleated cell counts were estimated. The protocol was immunoSEQ multiplex PCR, while the TCRdb copy is restricted to in-frame clones and leaves out a portion. V, J and clone size reflect that table, while D and trimming were determined from the DNA. The table shows about 78,000 clones, with less than 95% occurring only once. Germline-derived CDR1 and CDR2 are SNHLY and FYNNEI. This CDR3 contains 16 residues. Germline trimming cut 8 bases from V and 2 bases from J; bases unmatched to any gene: 9. This sample is drawn from a study of blood T cell repertoires in COVID-19. Study summary: Spain, Italy and the United States supplied samples that represented acute and convalescent COVID-19. Nucleic acid was either cDNA or gDNA, and it came from T cells, B-cell-depleted T cells, or PBMCs.

The receptor's source is a woman aged 45-59 years in a cohort sampled during active COVID-19. The sequenced sample consisted of peripheral blood. The V and J genes are TRBV2 and TRBJ2-1, with 10 bases that match TRBD2. The CDR3 is CASRRGTSVAYNEQFF. Here the CDR3 DNA reads TGTGCCAGCCGCCGAGGGACTAGCGTGGCCTACAATGAGCAGTTCTTC.